This entry is about one T cell receptor (beta chain). Its antigen is unknown. The sample belongs to a study of beta chain features in type 1 diabetes. CD4+ cells of the naive, central memory, regulatory and stem cell-like memory types were sorted via CD45RO/CCR7/CD25/CD127/CD95/CD27. Overall study findings and caveats: An over-representation of cells with high TCR expression could result from cDNA sequencing. Any HLA-type effect on TCRB rearrangement remained unresolved here.

V gave up 2 bases and J gave up 0 bases, with 14 bases separating them. The CDR3 consists of 17 residues. Germline values: CDR1 LNHNV, CDR2 YYDKDF (reference sequence). Every bit of the isolated RNA underwent reverse transcription, so sequencing read expressed TCRB transcripts. The method was immunoSEQ multiplex PCR; TCRdb's version includes in-frame clones alone and lacks a portion of them. The table lists roughly 500,000 clones, about an eighth of them singletons. What was sequenced was naive CD4+ T cells from blood. This chain connects TRBV15 to TRBJ2-1; TRBD2 is a possible D gene (6 bases). This TCR was sampled from a woman aged 18-30 years in good health. CDR3 sequence reads: CATSRTPGVNSYNEQFF. In nucleotides, the CDR3 is TGTGCCACCAGCAGAACCCCGGGGGTCAACTCCTACAATGAGCAGTTCTTC. The full variable domain, completed using reference TRBV15 and TRBJ2-1, is DAMVIQNPRYQVTQFGKPVTLSCSQTLNHNVMYWYQQKSSQAPKLLFHYYDKDFNNEADTPDNFQSRRPNTSFCFLDIRSPGLGDTAMYLCATSRTPGVNSYNEQFFGPGTRLTVL.